This TCR beta chain was captured in a study of blood T cells in healthy people across ages. It was with a sample-barcoded 5' primer and a J-beta primer mix that a second PCR of roughly 7 to 12 cycles was run. TCRdb analysed the 5' RACE reads with MiXCR anew, one entry per CDR3 protein. This sample has fewer than 800,000 distinct CDR3 sequences, with around 25% found just once. The sample also formed part of further work on T cells of mothers and their children.

The sample consisted of blood. This sequence was found in a boy aged 5-17 years in good health.

CDR3 nucleotide sequence: TGTGCCAGCAGTTTCACTTTTGGGACTAGCGGGCTTTGGGGAGAGACCCAGTACTTC. Amino acid sequence: CASSFTFGTSGLWGETQYF. This chain links TRBV12-3 or TRBV12-4 with TRBJ2-5, with TRBD2 matching over 12 bases. Trimming at V came to 3 bases and at J to 4 bases, leaving 15 bases not matched to a gene. The CDR3 is made up of 19 amino acids.